The T cell receptor beta chain under discussion was sequenced for a study of naive and memory T cell subsets. From the second PCR step, alpha and beta chains were amplified apart. Four subsets defined by CD45RA and CD27 were sorted after CD3, CD4, CD8 and live/dead staining. Two oligonucleotides, mixed equimolar, formed the beta constant-region primer covering TRBC1 and TRBC2. Four rounds of PCR amplified the ligated cDNA using nested alpha and beta constant-region primers plus SP2. An oligonucleotide with the SP2 primer and a 12-nucleotide UMI was ligated to the cDNA 3' end. Each CDR3 protein gets one entry after TCRdb re-called the UMI-ligation and nested PCR reads with MiXCR. The data show about 120,000 distinct CDR3 sequences, with 35% to 45% seen just once and roughly 0.9% held by the top ten. Trimming took off 0 bases at V and 2 bases at J, with 4 bases between the two ends. The germline V gene encodes CDR1 SGHAT and CDR2 FQNNGV. The CDR3 runs 13 residues.

Notes on the study in general: Findings for naive and memory subsets could not be checked against ground truth.

Details on this clonotype: What it binds is not known.

The sequence was obtained from a human donor in good health. The V and J genes are TRBV11-2 and TRBJ1-1; D unresolved. The sample consisted of central memory CD4+ T cells from blood. The CDR3 here is CASSLDANTEAFF. The CDR3 DNA sequence: TGTGCCAGCAGCTTAGACGCCAACACTGAAGCTTTCTTT. The variable domain in full, completed from reference TRBV11-2 and TRBJ1-1, reads EAGVAQSPRYKIIEKRQSVAFWCNPISGHATLYWYQQILGQGPKLLIQFQNNGVVDDSQLPKDRFSAERLKGVDSTLKIQPAKLEDSAVYLCASSLDANTEAFFGQGTRLTVV.